This T cell receptor (beta chain) is drawn from a study of shared clonotypes between healthy human individuals. This clone has only a few counts. The V end was cut by 5 bases, the J end by 4 bases, with 11 bases between. The germline gives CDR1 SNHLY, CDR2 FYNNEI. The CDR3 sequence is 13 residues long. Naive CD8 cells were CD45RO-negative, positively selected for CCR7, excluding terminally differentiated effector memory CD45RA+ cells. TCRdb's copy holds only in-frame clones and misses some; the assay was immunoSEQ multiplex PCR. The table lists around 2,000,000 clones, about 95% of them singletons. The chain has TRBV2 and TRBJ1-2; D not certain. Sequencing was done on a sample of naive CD8+ T cells sorted from blood. The sequence was obtained from a man in his late teens or twenties in good health. CDR3: CASSSSYGYGYTF. The DNA of the CDR3 is TGTGCCAGCAGTTCCTCCTATGGCTATGGCTACACCTTC.